The clone carrying this T cell receptor (beta chain) was detected a few times. Antigen: not known. A universal primer site was incorporated via template switching, and the cDNA contained unique molecular identifiers. TCRdb re-derived calls from the 5' RACE reads in MiXCR, one entry per CDR3 protein. The sample carries approximately 1.8 million distinct CDR3 sequences, 32% recorded once. No donor was unhealthy or non-Caucasian. In germline, CDR1 is SGHDT, CDR2 YYEEEE. V gave up 0 bases and J gave up 5 bases, with 9 bases separating them. The CDR3 runs 15 residues. This specimen belongs to a study of identical twins. Findings and limits, study-wide: Twin-shared out-of-frame alpha sequences were enriched for low generation probability.

This chain joins TRBV5-6 and TRBJ1-6; a weak D match, TRBD1 (6 bases). Sequences were obtained from cord blood. The receptor comes from a newborn girl in good health. CDR3 protein: CASSLVGGHNSPLHF. The CDR3 DNA is TGTGCCAGCAGCTTGGTGGGGGGCCATAATTCACCCCTCCACTTT.